Below, one TCR beta chain is given with its context. Its antigen is as yet unknown. This sample stems from a study of shared clonotypes between healthy human individuals. Study background: For every donor, three CD4 naive, three CD4 memory, two CD8 naive and one CD8 memory plates were used.

There are 15 residues in the CDR3. Trimming took 5 bases from V and 6 from J; bases not matched to a gene: 5. The germline V gene has CDR1 MNHEY and CDR2 SMNVEV (reference sequence). Sequencing was performed with immunoSEQ multiplex PCR; in TCRdb, only in-frame clones are kept and a portion is missing. The sample has under 1 million clones; more than 85% are singletons. Naive CD8 cells were CD45RO-negative, positively selected for CCR7, excluding terminally differentiated effector memory CD45RA+ cells. Overall study findings and caveats: Relative to memory subsets, naive subsets generally showed larger estimated richness. Across a few donors, naive CD4 shared around 5.1%, naive CD8 over 3%, memory CD4 about 2.5%, memory CD8 under 0.5%.

The chain carries TRBV27 and TRBJ2-1, with TRBD1 matching over 12 bases. Source material: naive CD8+ T cells sorted from blood. The sequence came from a man aged 30 to 45 in good health. The CDR3 region has the DNA TGTGCCAGCAGTCCCGGGACAGGGGGCATCAATGAGCAGTTCTTC. Translation: CASSPGTGGINEQFF.